This TCR beta chain was identified in a study of OX40 agonist ivuxolimab in advanced cancers. Study summary: Ivuxolimab was delivered to patients intravenously every 2 weeks at doses spanning 0.01 to 10 mg/kg. Allowance was made for prior anti-PD-1, anti-PD-L1 or anti-CTLA-4 therapy, and 40% to 45% had some. Study-wide points: No determination was made of the antigen specificity of the expanded peripheral T cells.

Sequencing was performed with immunoSEQ multiplex PCR; in TCRdb, only in-frame clones are kept and a portion is missing. The table shows about 77,000 clones, with about 86% occurring only once. V was shortened by 7 bases and J by 4 bases, with 16 bases between the two germline ends. CDR1 MNHNS and CDR2 SASEGT come from the germline V gene. This CDR3 is 14 amino acids long. As concerns this clone: Its antigen is still unknown.

The gene calls are TRBV6-1 and TRBJ2-5; D uncertain. The source of this sequence is an adult with an advanced solid tumor such as melanoma, head and neck, liver or kidney cancer. Sequenced here: CD4+ or CD8+ T cells sorted from blood, sampled in a trial of the OX40 agonist ivuxolimab. The CDR3 bases are TGTGCCAGCATCCTGTCATGGGCCGGAGAGACCCAGTACTTC. This codes for CASILSWAGETQYF.